This T cell receptor beta chain came from a study of blood T cells in healthy people across ages. Findings and caveats of the study: Unsorted PBMCs blocked a conclusive comparison of naive and antigen-experienced cells. Age advanced and TCR beta diversity per million T cells fell, roughly linearly. More naive CD4+ cells and higher diversity marked long-lived donors relative to aged donors.

This clonotype was observed many times. Its antigen is unknown. Sample donors were healthy Caucasian individuals that came from Russia, aged 6 to 90. The authors ran a second PCR of roughly 6 to 12 cycles using a sample-barcoded 5' primer and a J-beta primer mix. From the 5' RACE reads, TCRdb called clonotypes with MiXCR, one entry per CDR3 protein. This sample yields over a million distinct CDR3 sequences, of which approximately 38% are seen a single time; 7.9% belongs to the top ten. The CDR3 totals 18 residues. Trimming at V came to 1 base and at J to 4 bases, leaving 13 bases not matched to a gene. Germline assignment: CDR1 MGHRA and CDR2 YSYEKL.

The V and J genes are TRBV4-1 and TRBJ2-1; 7 bases line up with TRBD2. The receptor comes from a woman aged 18-29 years in good health. Material: blood. The CDR3, as DNA: TGCGCCAGCAGCCAAGCCAACCTTCTAGCGGCGCTATACAATGAGCAGTTCTTC. Protein: CASSQANLLAALYNEQFF.